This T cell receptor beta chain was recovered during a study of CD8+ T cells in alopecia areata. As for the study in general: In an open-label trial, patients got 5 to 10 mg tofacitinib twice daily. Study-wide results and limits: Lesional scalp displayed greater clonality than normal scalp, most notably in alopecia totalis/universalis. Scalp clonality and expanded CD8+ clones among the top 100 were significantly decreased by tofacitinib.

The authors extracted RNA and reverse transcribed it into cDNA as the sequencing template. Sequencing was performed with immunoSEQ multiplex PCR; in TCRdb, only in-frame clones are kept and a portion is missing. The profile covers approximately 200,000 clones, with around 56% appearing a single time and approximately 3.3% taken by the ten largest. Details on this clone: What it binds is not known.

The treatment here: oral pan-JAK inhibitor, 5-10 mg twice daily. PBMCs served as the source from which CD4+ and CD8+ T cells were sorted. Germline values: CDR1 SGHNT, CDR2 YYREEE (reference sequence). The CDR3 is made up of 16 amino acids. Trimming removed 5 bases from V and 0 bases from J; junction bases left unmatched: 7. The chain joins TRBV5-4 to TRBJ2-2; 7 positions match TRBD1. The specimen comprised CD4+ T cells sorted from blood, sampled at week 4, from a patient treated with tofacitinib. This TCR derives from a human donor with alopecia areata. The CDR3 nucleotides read TGTGCCAGCAGTCCGGTGGGACAGTCGAACACCGGGGAGCTGTTTTTT. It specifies CASSPVGQSNTGELFF.